The rows below give T cell receptor beta chains drawn from one sample of a study of blood T cell repertoires in COVID-19. Repertoires were generated with immunoSEQ multiplex PCR, while TCRdb's copy carries only in-frame clones and drops some. Of under 200,000 clones listed, around 85% are singletons. Specimen: peripheral blood. These receptors were collected from a woman between 65 and 79 years old with acute or convalescent COVID-19. Each CDR3 is given with its conserved first and last residue. Fields, in order: J gene, D gene, V gene, CDR3 protein, CDR3 DNA. A D gene is named only where the DNA matches it firmly.

TRBJ1-4	.	TRBV4-3	CASSQGPVRSGSDEKLFF	TGCGCCAGCAGCCAAGGCCCGGTTCGATCGGGATCAGATGAAAAACTGTTTTTT
TRBJ2-3	TRBD2	TRBV7-9	CASSLLAGGPDTQYF	TGTGCCAGCAGCTTACTAGCGGGGGGGCCAGATACGCAGTATTTT
TRBJ1-3	.	TRBV2	CASSGEGLGFGNTIYF	TGTGCCAGCAGCGGAGAGGGCTTGGGGTTTGGAAACACCATATATTTT
TRBJ2-2	TRBD2	TRBV5-1	CASSLMLAGPQSSGELFF	TGCGCCAGCAGCTTGATGCTAGCGGGACCCCAAAGTTCCGGGGAGCTGTTTTTT
TRBJ1-2	.	TRBV5-8	CASSLALRPRYGYTF	TGTGCCAGCAGCTTGGCGCTGAGGCCCCGCTATGGCTACACCTTC
TRBJ1-1	TRBD1	TRBV5-4	CASSLPGGLNTEAFF	TGTGCCAGCAGCTTGCCAGGGGGATTGAACACTGAAGCTTTCTTT
TRBJ2-6	.	TRBV27	CASSSVLTF	TGTGCCAGCAGCAGCGTCCTGACTTTC
TRBJ2-7	.	TRBV5-8	CASSLPGVTYEQYF	TGTGCCAGCAGCCTGCCCGGGGTAACCTACGAGCAGTACTTC
TRBJ1-2	TRBD1	TRBV13	CASSLTGVDSYGYTF	TGTGCCAGCAGCTTAACAGGGGTCGACTCCTATGGCTACACCTTC
TRBJ2-3	.	TRBV6-4	CASGTGDTQYF	TGTGCCAGCGGAACAGGTGATACGCAGTATTTT
TRBJ1-2	TRBD1	TRBV2	CASRQGAIYGYTF	TGTGCCAGCAGGCAGGGGGCCATCTATGGCTACACCTTC